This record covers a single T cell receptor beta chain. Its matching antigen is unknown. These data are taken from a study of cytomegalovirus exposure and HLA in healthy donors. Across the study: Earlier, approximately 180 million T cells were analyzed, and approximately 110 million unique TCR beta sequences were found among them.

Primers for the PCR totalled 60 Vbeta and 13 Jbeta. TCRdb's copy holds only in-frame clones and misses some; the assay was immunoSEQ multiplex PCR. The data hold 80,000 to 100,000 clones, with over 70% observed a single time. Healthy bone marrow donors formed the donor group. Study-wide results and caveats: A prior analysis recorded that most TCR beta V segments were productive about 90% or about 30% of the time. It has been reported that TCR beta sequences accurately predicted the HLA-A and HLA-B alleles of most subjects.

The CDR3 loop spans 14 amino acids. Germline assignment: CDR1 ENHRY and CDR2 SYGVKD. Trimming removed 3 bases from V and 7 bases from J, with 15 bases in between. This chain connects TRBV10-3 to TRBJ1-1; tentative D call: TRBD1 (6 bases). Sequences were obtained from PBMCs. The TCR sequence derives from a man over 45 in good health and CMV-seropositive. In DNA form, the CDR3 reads TGTGCCATCAGTGAAGGCGGCGGCAGGGGTGAAGCTTTCTTT. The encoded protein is CAISEGGGRGEAFF.